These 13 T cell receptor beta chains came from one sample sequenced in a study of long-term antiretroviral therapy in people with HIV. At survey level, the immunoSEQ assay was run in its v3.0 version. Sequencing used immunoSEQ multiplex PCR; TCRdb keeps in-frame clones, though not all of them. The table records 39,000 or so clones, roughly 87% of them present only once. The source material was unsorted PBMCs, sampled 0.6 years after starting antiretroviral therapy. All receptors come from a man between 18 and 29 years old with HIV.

The CDR3, as DNA: TGTGCCAGTAGTCCCAGTGCAACTAATGAAAAACTGTTTTTT. Its protein is CASSPSATNEKLFF. The V gene is TRBV19, the J gene TRBJ1-4; D call uncertain. V shed 5 bases and J shed 0 bases, with 7 bases lying between them. CDR1 is LNHDA, CDR2 SQIVND, per germline (reference sequence). The CDR3 extends over 14 amino acids.

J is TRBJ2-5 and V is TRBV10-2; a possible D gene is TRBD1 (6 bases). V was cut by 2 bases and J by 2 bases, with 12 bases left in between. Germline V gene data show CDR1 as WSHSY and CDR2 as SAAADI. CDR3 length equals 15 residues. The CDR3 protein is CASSEDRPKQETQYF. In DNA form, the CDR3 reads TGCGCCAGCAGTGAGGACAGGCCTAAACAAGAGACCCAGTACTTC.

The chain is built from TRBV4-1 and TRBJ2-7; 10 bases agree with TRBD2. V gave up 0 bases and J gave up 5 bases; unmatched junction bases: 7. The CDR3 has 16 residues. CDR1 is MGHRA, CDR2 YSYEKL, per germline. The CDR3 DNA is TGCGCCAGCAGCCAAGAAGTAACTAGCGGGACTAACGAGCAGTACTTC. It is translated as CASSQEVTSGTNEQYF.

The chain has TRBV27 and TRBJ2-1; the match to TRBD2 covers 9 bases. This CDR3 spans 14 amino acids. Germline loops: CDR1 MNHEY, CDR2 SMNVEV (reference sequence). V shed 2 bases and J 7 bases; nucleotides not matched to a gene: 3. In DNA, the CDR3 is TGTGCCAGCAGTTTACTAGCGGGATGGAATGAGCAGTTCTTC. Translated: CASSLLAGWNEQFF.

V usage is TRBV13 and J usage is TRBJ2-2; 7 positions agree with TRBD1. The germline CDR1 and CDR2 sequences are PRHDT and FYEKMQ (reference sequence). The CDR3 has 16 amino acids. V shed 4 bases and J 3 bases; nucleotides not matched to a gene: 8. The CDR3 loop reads CASSSGQNYYTGELFF. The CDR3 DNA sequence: TGTGCCAGCAGCTCGGGACAGAATTATTACACCGGGGAGCTGTTTTTT.

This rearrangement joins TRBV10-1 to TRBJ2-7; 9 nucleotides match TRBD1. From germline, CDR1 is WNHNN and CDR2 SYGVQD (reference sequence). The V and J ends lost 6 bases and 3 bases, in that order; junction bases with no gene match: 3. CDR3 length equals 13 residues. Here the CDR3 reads CASSLDRGYEQYF. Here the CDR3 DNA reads TGCGCCAGCAGCCTGGACAGGGGCTACGAGCAGTACTTC.

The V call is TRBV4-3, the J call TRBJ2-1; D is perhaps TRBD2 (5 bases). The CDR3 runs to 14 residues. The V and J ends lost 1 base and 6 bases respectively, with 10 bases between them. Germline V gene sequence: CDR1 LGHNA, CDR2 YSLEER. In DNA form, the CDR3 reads TGCGCCAGCAGCCAAGCCCTAGCTATCAATGAGCAGTTCTTC. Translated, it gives CASSQALAINEQFF.

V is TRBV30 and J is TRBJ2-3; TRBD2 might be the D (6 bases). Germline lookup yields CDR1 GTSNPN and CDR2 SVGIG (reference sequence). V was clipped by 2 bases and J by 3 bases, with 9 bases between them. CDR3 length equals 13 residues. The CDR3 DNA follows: TGTGCCTGGAGTACAGCGGGTACAGATACGCAGTATTTT. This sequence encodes CAWSTAGTDTQYF.

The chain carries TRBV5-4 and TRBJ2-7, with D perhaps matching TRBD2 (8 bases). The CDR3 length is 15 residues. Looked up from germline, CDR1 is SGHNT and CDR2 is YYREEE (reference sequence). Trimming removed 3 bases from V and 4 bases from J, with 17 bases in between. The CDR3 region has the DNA TGTGCCAGCAGCTCGGGGGGGGGACAGAGTTACGAGCAGTACTTC. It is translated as CASSSGGGQSYEQYF.

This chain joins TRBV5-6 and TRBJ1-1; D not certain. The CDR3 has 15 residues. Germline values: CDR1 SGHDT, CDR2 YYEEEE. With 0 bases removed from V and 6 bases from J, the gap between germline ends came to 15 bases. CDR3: CASSLDKYVVSEAFF. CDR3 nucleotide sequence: TGTGCCAGCAGCTTGGATAAATACGTGGTTTCTGAAGCTTTCTTT.

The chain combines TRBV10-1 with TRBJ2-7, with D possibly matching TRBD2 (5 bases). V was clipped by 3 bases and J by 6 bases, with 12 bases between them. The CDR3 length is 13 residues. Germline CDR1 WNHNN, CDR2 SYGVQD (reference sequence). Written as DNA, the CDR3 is TGCGCCAGCAGTGAAGTACTAGTTTCCGAGCAGTACTTC. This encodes CASSEVLVSEQYF.

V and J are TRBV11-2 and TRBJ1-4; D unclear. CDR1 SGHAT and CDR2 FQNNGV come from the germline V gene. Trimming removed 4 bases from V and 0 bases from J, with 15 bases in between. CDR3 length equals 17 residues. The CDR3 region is CASSYLPLTATNEKLFF. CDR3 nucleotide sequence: TGTGCCAGCAGCTACCTCCCTCTAACAGCAACTAATGAAAAACTGTTTTTT. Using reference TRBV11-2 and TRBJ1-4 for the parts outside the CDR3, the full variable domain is EAGVAQSPRYKIIEKRQSVAFWCNPISGHATLYWYQQILGQGPKLLIQFQNNGVVDDSQLPKDRFSAERLKGVDSTLKIQPAKLEDSAVYLCASSYLPLTATNEKLFFGSGTQLSVL.

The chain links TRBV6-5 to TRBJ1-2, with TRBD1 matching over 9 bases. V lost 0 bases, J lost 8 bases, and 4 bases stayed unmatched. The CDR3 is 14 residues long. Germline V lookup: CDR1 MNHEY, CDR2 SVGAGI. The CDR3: CASSYSGQGGGYTF. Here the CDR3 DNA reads TGTGCCAGCAGTTACTCGGGACAGGGAGGCGGCTACACCTTC.